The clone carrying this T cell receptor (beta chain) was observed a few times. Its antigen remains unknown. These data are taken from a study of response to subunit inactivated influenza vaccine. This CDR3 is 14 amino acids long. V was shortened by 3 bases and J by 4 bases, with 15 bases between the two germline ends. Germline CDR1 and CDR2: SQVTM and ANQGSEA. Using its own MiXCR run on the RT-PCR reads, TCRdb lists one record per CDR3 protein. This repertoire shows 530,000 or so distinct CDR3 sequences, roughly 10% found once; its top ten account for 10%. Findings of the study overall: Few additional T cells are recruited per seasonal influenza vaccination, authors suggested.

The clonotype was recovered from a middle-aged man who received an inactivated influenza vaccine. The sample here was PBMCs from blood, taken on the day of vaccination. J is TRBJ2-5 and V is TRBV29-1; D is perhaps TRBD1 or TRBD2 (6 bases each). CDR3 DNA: TGCAGCGTTGATGATGGCAGGGGAGGAGAGACCCAGTACTTC. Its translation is CSVDDGRGGETQYF.